This T cell receptor (beta chain) was captured by sequencing in a study of OX40 agonist ivuxolimab in advanced cancers. Study-wide context: A mean age of approximately 58 years, range roughly 23 to 85, was recorded, and approximately 85% were male.

Produced via immunoSEQ multiplex PCR; TCRdb's table is partial and in-frame only. The table includes tens of thousands of clones, just under 85% detected once. The ends were cut back, 4 bases at V and 2 bases at J, with 10 bases in the middle. Germline CDR1 SEHNR, CDR2 FQNEAQ (reference sequence). The CDR3 covers 14 residues. This sequence originates from an adult with an advanced solid tumor such as melanoma, head and neck, liver or kidney cancer. The input for sequencing was CD4+ or CD8+ T cells sorted from blood, taken in a trial of the OX40 agonist ivuxolimab. The chain is built from TRBV7-9 and TRBJ2-3, with D unclear. The CDR3 nucleotides are TGTGCCAGCAGCTCGGACGGATACACAGATACGCAGTATTTT. Translating it yields CASSSDGYTDTQYF.